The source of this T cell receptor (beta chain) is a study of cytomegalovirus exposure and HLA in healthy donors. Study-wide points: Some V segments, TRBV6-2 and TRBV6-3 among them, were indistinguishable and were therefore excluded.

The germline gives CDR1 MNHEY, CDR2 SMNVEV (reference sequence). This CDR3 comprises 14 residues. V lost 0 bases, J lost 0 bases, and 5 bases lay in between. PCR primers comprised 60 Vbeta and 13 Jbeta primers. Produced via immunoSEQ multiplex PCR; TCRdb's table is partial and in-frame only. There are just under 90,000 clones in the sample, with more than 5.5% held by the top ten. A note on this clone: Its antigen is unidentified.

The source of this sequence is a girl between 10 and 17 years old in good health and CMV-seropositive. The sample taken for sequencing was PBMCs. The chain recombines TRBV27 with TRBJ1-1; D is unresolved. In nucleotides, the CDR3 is TGTGCCAGCAGTTTATCGCCGGTGAACACTGAAGCTTTCTTT. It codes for CASSLSPVNTEAFF.